This T cell receptor (beta chain) was observed in a study of blood T cells in healthy people across ages (dated by TCRdb to between 2014 and 2017). Concerning the study at large: In model experiments, template switching captured about one uniquely barcoded TCR beta cDNA molecule for every two T cells. Age-related changes in TCR beta repertoire diversity were measured in the study by deep sequencing normalized with unique cDNA molecular identifiers. The donors were split into four age groups: young (average about 16 years), middle-aged (39), aged (roughly 60) and long-lived (approximately 80). To avoid experimental bias, donors of different ages were distributed randomly across sequencing lanes. Two additional independent replicas of 1 million unique cDNA reads from the same blood draw were analyzed for two donors (one aged 18 to 29 and one aged 80 or older). Results the study describes overall, beyond this receptor: The long-lived group showed more naive CD4+ T cells, fewer expanded clones and increased TCR diversity than the aged group, suggesting age selection. The percentage of naive T cells measured by flow cytometry correlated strongly with observed TCR beta diversity. Bulk unsorted PBMC profiling prevented conclusive comparison of naive and antigen-experienced compartments. As age increased, observed TCR beta diversity per million T cells dropped in a roughly linear way, and a significant reduction was already evident by age 40. Estimates of total diversity based on one million sequenced T cells were considered lower bounds and underestimates. Because donor CMV infection status was unknown, age-related changes in expanded clonotypes were potentially confounded.

In regard to this clonotype: Its target antigen remains unknown. The input lacks base qualities; no much larger clone sits a single base away.

Donors were under 40 systemically healthy Caucasian individuals from Russia aged roughly 6 to 90 years. About 9.1 milliliters of peripheral blood were collected from each donor into EDTA-treated Vacutainer tubes. Ficoll-Paque density-gradient centrifugation was used to isolate PBMCs, with at least 6.5 million per sample. Total RNA was extracted from PBMCs with Trizol reagent, with at least 5 micrograms obtained per sample. For every donor, flow cytometry on a PBMC aliquot measured the percentage of naive CD45RAhigh/CD27high T cells. Libraries were constructed by 5' RACE. Sequencer: Illumina HiSeq 2500. A second roughly 6 to 11 cycle PCR used a sample-barcoded 5' primer and a J-beta primer mix. Each TCR beta cDNA molecule received a unique molecular identifier from a template-switch 5' adaptor carrying 12 random nucleotides. Each sample yielded at least 2.5 million CDR3-containing paired-end reads. The Mint cDNA synthesis kit, primed by a TRBC-specific oligonucleotide, was used to synthesize first-strand cDNA from all RNA. After uracil-DNA glycosylase treatment, a first 18-cycle PCR used universal primers M1SS and BC2_uni_R on all cDNA. The study's own analysis went as follows. Normalization of each sample was performed by random selection of 1 million high-quality reads, each carrying a distinct molecular identifier. Instead of being binned into consensus sequences, reads that shared molecular identifiers were thrown out. MiTCR, with a Q25 quality threshold and the strictest error-elimination algorithm, was used for CDR3 identification, clonotype clustering and error correction. A nonparametric unseen species model with Euler transformation was used to estimate a lower bound on total TCR beta diversity. TCRdb's own reprocessing of the public reads used fastp at Q25 and MiXCR and kept productive beta chains. Rows merge per CDR3 protein into single entries with the most common DNA and genes. The V and J calls reflect TCRdb's pipeline rather than the authors' work. The table for this sample lists 1.5 million to 2 million distinct CDR3 sequences; about 32% of them were counted only once. The ten biggest clones cover 10% to 12% of the sample.

The germline V gene (reference sequence) sets CDR1 to LNHNV and CDR2 to YYDKDF. From the cysteine through the phenylalanine, the CDR3 covers 16 amino acids. Only the CDR3 part of the read is kept: 48 bases, read in frame from the first base. The specimen was blood. This sequence uses TRBV15 and TRBJ2-1; a stretch of 9 junction bases matches TRBD2. Gene TRBJ2-7 matches the end of the DNA better, so the J call may be wrong. The sequence was collected from a woman aged 30 to 39 in good health. The CDR3 protein sequence reads: CATSRGRAGGSYEQYF. The bases are TGTGCCACCAGCAGAGGACGAGCGGGAGGTTCCTACGAGCAGTACTTC.